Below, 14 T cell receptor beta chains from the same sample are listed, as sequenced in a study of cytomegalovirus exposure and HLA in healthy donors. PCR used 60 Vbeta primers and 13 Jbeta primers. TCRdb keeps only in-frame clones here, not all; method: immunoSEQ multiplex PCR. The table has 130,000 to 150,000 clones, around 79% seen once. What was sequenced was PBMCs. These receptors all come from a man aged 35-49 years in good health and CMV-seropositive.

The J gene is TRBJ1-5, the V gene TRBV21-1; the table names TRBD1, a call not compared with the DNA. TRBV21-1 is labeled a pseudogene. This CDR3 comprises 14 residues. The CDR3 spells CASSSDSFNQPQHF. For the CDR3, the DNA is TGTGCCAGCAGCAGTGACAGTTTCAATCAGCCCCAGCATTTT.

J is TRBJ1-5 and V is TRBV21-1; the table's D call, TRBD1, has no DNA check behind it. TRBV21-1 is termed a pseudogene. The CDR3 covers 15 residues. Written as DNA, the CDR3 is TGTGCCAGCAGCAAAAGGGGCCCCAGCAATCAGCCCCAGCATTTT. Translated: CASSKRGPSNQPQHF.

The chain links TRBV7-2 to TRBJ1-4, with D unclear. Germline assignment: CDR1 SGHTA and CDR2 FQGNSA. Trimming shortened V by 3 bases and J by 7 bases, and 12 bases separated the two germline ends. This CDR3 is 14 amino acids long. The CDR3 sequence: CASSLGGYGEKLFF. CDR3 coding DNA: TGTGCCAGCAGCTTGGGAGGTTATGGTGAAAAACTGTTTTTT.

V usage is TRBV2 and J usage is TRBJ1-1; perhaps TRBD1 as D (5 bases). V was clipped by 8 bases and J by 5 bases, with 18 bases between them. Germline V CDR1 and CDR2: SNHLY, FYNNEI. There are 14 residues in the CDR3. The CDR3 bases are TGTGCCAGCTTTCGGAGGGGCGAGGGAACTGAAGCTTTCTTT. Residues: CASFRRGEGTEAFF.

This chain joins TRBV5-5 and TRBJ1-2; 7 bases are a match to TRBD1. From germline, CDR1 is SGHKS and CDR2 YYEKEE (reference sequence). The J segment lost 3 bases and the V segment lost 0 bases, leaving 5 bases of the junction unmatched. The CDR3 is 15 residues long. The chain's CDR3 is CASSLAGRGDYGYTF. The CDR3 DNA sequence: TGTGCCAGCAGCTTGGCCGGCAGGGGGGACTATGGCTACACCTTC.

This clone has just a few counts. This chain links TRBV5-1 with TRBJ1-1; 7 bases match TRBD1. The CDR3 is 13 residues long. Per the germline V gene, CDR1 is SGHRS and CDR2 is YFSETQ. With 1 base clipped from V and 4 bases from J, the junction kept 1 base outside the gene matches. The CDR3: CASSLRDSTEAFF. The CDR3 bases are TGCGCCAGCAGCTTGAGGGACAGCACTGAAGCTTTCTTT.

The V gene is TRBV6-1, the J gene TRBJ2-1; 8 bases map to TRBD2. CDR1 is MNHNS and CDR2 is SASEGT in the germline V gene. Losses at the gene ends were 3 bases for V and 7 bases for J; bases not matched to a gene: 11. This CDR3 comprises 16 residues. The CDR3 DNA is TGTGCCAGCAGTGAGGCCGGGACTAGAAGAACGAATGAGCAGTTCTTC. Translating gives CASSEAGTRRTNEQFF.

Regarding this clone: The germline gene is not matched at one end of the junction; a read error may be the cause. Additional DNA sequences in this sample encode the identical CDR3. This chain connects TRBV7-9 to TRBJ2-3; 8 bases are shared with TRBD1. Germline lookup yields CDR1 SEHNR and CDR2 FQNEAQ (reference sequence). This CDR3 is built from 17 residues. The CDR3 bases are TGTGCGAGCAGCTTAGGGATCCAGGGGGCTGGGGCAGATACGCAGTATTTT. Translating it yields CASSLGIQGAGADTQYF. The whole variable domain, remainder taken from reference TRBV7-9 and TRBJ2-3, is DTGVSQNPRHKITKRGQNVTFRCDPISEHNRLYWYRQTLGQGPEFLTYFQNEAQLEKSRLLSDRFSAERPKGSFSTLEIQRTEQGDSAMYLCASSLGIQGAGADTQYFGPGTRLTVL.

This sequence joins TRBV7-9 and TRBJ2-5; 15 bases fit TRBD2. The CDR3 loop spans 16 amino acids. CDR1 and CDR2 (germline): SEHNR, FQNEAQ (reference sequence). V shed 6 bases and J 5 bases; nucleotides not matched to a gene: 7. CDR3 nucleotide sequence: TGTGCCAGCAGTTCAACGGGGACTAGCGGGGGGGAGACCCAGTACTTC. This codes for CASSSTGTSGGETQYF. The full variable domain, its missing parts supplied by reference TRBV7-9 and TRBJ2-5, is DTGVSQNPRHKITKRGQNVTFRCDPISEHNRLYWYRQTLGQGPEFLTYFQNEAQLEKSRLLSDRFSAERPKGSFSTLEIQRTEQGDSAMYLCASSSTGTSGGETQYFGPGTRLLVL.

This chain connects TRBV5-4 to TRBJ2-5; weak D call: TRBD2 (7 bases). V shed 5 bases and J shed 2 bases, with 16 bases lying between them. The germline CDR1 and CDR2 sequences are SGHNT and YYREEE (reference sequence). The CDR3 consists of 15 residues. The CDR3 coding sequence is TGTGCCAGCAGGTCGGGGGGCGGGCAACAAGAGACCCAGTACTTC. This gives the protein CASRSGGGQQETQYF.

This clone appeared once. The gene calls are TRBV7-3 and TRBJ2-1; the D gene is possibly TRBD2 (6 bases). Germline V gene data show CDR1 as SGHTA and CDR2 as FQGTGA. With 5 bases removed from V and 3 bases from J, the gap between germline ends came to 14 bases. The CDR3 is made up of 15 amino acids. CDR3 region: CASSTAGVDYNEQFF. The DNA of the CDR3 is TGTGCCAGCAGCACAGCGGGCGTCGACTACAATGAGCAGTTCTTC.

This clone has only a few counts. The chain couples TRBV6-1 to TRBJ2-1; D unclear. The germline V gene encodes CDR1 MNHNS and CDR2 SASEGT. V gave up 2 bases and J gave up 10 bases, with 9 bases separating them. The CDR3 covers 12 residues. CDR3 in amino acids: CASSELVGEQFF. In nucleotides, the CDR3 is TGTGCCAGCAGTGAACTAGTCGGGGAGCAGTTCTTC.

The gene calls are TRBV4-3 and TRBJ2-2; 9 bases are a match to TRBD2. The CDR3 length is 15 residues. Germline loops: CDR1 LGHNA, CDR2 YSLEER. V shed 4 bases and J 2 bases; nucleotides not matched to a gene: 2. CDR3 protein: CASSPTSGNTGELFF. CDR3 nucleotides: TGCGCCAGCAGCCCGACTAGCGGAAACACCGGGGAGCTGTTTTTT.

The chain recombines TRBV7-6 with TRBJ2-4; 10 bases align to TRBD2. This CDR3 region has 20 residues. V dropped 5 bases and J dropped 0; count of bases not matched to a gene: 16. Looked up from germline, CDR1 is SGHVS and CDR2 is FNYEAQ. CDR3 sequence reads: CASSASRASGGRLAKNIQYF. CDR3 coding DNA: TGTGCCAGCAGCGCAAGCCGGGCTAGCGGGGGACGACTAGCCAAAAACATTCAGTACTTC.